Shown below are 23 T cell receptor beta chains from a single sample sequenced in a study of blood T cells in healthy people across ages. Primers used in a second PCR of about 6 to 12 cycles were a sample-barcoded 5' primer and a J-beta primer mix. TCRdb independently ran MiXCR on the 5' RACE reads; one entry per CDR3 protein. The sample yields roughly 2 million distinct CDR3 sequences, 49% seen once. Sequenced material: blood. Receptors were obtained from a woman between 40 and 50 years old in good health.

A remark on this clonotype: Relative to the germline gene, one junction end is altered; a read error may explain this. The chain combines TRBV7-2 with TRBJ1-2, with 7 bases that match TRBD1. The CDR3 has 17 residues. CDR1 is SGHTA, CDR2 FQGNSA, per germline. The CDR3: CASSSHSGTAVNYGCTF. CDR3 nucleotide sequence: TGTGCCAGCAGCTCCCACTCCGGGACAGCAGTTAACTATGGCTGCACCTTC. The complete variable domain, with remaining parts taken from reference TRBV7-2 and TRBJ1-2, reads GAGVSQSPSNKVTEKGKDVELRCDPISGHTALYWYRQSLGQGLEFLIYFQGNSAPDKSGLPSDRFSAERTGGSVSTLTIQRTQQEDSAVYLCASSSHSGTAVNYGCTFGSGTRLTVV.

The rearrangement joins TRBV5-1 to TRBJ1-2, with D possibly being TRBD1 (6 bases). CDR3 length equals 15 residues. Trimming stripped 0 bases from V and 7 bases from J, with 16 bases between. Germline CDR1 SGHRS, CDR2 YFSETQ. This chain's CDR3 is CASSLDAQGYSGYTF. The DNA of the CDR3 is TGCGCCAGCAGCTTGGATGCCCAGGGGTATAGTGGCTACACCTTC.

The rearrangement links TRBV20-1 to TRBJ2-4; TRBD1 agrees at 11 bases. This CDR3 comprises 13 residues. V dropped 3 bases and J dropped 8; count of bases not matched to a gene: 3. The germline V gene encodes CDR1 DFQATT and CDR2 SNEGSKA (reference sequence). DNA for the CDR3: TGCAGTGCTAGCCGGGACAGGGGGGACATTCAGTACTTC. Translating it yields CSASRDRGDIQYF.

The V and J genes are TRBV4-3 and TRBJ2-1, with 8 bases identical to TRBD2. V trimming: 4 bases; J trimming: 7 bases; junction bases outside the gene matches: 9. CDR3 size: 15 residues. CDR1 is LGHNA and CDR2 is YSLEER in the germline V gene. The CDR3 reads CASSRNGGGENEQFF. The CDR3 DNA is TGCGCCAGCAGCCGCAACGGGGGGGGCGAGAATGAGCAGTTCTTC.

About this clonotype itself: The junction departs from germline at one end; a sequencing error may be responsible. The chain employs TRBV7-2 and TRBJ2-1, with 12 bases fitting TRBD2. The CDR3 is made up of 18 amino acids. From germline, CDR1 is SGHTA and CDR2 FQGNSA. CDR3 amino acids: CANSSRLAGARSDNEQFF. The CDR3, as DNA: TGTGCCAACAGCTCCCGACTAGCGGGGGCAAGGAGTGACAATGAGCAGTTCTTC.

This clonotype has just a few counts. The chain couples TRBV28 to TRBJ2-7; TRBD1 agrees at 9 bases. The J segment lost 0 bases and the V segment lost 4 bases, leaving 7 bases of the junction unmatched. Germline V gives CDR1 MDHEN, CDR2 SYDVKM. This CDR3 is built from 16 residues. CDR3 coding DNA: TGTGCCAGCAGTTCCCCCCCGGGACAGGGCTCCTACGAGCAGTACTTC. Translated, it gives CASSSPPGQGSYEQYF.

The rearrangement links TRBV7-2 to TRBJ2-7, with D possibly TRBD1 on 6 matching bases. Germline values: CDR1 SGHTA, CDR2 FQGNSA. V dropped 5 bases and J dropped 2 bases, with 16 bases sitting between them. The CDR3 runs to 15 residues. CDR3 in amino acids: CASSRQASATYEQYF. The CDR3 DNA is TGTGCCAGCAGCCGACAGGCCTCCGCTACCTACGAGCAGTACTTC.

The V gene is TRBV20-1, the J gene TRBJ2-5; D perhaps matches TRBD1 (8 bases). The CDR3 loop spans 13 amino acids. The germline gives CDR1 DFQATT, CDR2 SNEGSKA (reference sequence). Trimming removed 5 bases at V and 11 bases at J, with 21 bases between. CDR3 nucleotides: TGCAGTGCTGACAGGGGAGGGGGTGGAGAGCAGTACTTC. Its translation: CSADRGGGGEQYF.

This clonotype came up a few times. The chain's CDR3 is CASSLRFLRGPSSTDTQYF. CDR3 bases: TGTGCCAGCAGCTTGAGGTTTTTGCGGGGGCCTTCTAGCACAGATACGCAGTATTTT. The V and J genes are TRBV5-5 and TRBJ2-3; D is possibly TRBD2 (7 bases). Germline V lookup: CDR1 SGHKS, CDR2 YYEKEE (reference sequence). V was shortened by 1 base and J by 0 bases, with 21 bases between the two germline ends. The CDR3 has 19 amino acids.

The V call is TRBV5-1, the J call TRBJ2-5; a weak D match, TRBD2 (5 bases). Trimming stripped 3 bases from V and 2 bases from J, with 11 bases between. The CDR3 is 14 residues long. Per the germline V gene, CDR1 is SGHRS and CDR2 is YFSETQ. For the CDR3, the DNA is TGCGCCAGCAGCTCTTGGACTGAACAAGAGACCCAGTACTTC. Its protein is CASSSWTEQETQYF.

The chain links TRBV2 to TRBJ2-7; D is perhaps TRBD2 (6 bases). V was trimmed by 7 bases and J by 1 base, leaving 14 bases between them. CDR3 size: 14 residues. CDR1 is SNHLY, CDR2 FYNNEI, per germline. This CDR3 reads CASTRGTASYEQYF. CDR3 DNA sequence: TGTGCCAGCACCCGAGGGACTGCTTCCTACGAGCAGTACTTC.

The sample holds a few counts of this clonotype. Here the CDR3 reads CASSSQGVLNSPLHF. The CDR3 bases are TGTGCCAGCAGTTCGCAGGGCGTTCTCAATTCACCCCTCCACTTT. The chain employs TRBV6-6 and TRBJ1-6, with TRBD1 as a possible D gene (5 bases). V was trimmed by 4 bases and J by 7 bases, leaving 14 bases between them. The CDR3 sequence is 15 residues long. Per the germline V gene, CDR1 is MNHNY and CDR2 is SVGAGI (reference sequence).

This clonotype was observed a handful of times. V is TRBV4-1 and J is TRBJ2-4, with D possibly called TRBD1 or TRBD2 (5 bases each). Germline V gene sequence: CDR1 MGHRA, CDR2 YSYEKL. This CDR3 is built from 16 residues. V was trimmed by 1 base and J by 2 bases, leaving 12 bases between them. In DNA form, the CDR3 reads TGCGCCAGCAGCCAAGTTAGGGGCGGGTCCAAAAACATTCAGTACTTC. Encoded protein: CASSQVRGGSKNIQYF.

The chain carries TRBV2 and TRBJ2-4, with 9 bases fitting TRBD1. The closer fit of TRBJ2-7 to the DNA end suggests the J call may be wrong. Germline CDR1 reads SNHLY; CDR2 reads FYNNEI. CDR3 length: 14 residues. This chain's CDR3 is CASKTGGFTYEQYF. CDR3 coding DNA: TGTGCCAGCAAGACAGGGGGGTTCACCTACGAGCAGTACTTC.

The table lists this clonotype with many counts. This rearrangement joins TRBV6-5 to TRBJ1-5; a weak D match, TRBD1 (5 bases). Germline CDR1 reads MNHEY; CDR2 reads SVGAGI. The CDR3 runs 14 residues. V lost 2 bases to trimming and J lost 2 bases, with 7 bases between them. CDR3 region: CASSYGTGNQPQHF. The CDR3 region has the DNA TGTGCCAGCAGTTACGGGACTGGCAATCAGCCCCAGCATTTT.

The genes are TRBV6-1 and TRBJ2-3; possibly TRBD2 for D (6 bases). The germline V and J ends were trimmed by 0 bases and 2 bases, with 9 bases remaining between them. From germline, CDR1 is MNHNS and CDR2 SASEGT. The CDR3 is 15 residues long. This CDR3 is CASSEAGGDTDTQYF. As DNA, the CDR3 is TGTGCCAGCAGTGAAGCCGGGGGAGACACAGATACGCAGTATTTT.

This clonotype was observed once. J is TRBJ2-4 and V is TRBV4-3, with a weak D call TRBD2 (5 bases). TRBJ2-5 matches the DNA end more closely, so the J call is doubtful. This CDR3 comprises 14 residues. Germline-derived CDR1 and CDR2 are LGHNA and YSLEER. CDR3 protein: CASSQAFQRETQYF. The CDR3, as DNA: TGCGCCAGCAGCCAAGCTTTTCAGCGGGAGACCCAGTACTTC.

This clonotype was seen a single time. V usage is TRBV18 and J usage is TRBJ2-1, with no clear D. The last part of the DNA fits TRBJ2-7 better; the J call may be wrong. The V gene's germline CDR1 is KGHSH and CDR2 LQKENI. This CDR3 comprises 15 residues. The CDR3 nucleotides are TGTGCCAGCTCACCCGTCAGAAGCTCCTACAATGGGCAGTACTTC. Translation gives CASSPVRSSYNGQYF.

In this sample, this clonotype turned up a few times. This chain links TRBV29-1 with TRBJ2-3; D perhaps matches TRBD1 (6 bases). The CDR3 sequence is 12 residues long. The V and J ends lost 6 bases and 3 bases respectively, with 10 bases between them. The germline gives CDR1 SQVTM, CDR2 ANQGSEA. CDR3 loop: CSVRQETDTQYF. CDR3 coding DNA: TGCAGCGTAAGACAGGAAACAGATACGCAGTATTTT.

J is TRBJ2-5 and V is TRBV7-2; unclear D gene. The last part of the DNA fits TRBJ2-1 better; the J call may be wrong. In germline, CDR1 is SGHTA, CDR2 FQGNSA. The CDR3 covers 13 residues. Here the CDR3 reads CASSLPERETQFF. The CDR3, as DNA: TGTGCCAGCAGCTTACCAGAGCGAGAGACCCAGTTCTTC.

Written as DNA, the CDR3 is TGTGCCACCAGAGGAGCGGGCCGAACCTACAATGAGCAGTTCTTC. Amino acids: CATRGAGRTYNEQFF. The chain couples TRBV24-1 to TRBJ2-1; weak D call: TRBD2 (6 bases). The CDR3 sequence is 15 residues long. Trimming removed 7 bases at V and 2 bases at J, with 14 bases between. The germline CDR1 and CDR2 sequences are KGHDR and SFDVKD.

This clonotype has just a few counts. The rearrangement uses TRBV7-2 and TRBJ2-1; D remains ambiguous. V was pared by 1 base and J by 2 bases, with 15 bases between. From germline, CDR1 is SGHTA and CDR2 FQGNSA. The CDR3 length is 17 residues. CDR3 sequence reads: CASSLDFMTSTYNEQFF. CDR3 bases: TGTGCCAGCAGCTTAGATTTTATGACAAGCACCTACAATGAGCAGTTCTTC.

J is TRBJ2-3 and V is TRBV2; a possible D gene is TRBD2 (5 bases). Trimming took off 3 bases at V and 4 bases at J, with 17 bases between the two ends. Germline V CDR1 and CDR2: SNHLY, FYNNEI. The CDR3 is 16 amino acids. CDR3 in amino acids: CASSERSSRHSDTQYF. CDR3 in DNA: TGTGCCAGCAGTGAGAGGTCTAGCCGGCACTCAGATACGCAGTATTTT.